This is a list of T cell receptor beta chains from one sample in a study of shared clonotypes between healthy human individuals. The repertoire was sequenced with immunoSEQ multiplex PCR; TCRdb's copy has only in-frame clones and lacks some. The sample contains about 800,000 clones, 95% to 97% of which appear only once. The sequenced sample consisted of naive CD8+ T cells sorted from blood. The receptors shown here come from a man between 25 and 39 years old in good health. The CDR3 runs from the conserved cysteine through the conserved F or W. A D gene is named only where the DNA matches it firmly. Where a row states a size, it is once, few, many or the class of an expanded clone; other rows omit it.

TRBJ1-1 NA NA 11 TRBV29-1 TGCAGCGTTTTCAGGAACACTGAAGCTTTCTTT CSVFRNTEAFF
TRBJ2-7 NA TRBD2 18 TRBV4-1 TGCGCCAGCAGCCACGAAGATAGGGGACTAGCGGGGTTGGGCGAGCAGTACTTC CASSHEDRGLAGLGEQYF
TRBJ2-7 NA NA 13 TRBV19 TGTGCCAGTGCTTTGACGGGATCCTACGAGCAGTACTTC CASALTGSYEQYF
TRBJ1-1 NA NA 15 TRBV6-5 TGTGCCAGCACCCACACGGGAGATATGAACACTGAAGCTTTCTTT CASTHTGDMNTEAFF
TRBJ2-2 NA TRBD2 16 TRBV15 TGTGCCACCAGCCCTGACACGGGACTAAACACCGGGGAGCTGTTTTTT CATSPDTGLNTGELFF
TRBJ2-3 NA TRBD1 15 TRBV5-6 TGTGCCAGCAGCTGGACCGGGACAGGGGGTGATACGCAGTATTTT CASSWTGTGGDTQYF
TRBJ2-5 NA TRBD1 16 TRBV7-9 TGTGCCAGCAGCTTACCACAGGGGGGAACCCAAGAGACCCAGTACTTC CASSLPQGGTQETQYF
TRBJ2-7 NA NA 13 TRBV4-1 TGCGCCAGCAGCCAAGTAGGGTCCTACGAGCAGTACTTC CASSQVGSYEQYF
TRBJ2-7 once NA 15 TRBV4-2 TGTGCCAGCAGCCTAGTTTCCGGACGCTCCGCTGAGCAGTACTTC CASSLVSGRSAEQYF
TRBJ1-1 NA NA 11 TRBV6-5 TGTGCCAGCACCTCGAACACTGAAGCTTTCTTT CASTSNTEAFF
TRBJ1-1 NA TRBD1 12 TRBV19 TGTGCCAGTCGAACAGGGGGAACTGAAGCTTTCTTT CASRTGGTEAFF
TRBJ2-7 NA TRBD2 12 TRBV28 TGTGCCATCGGACTAGTCTCCTACGAGCAGTACTTC CAIGLVSYEQYF
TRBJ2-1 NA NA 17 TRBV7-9 TGTGCCAGCAGCCCTACCGGGGGATCGCTGGCCTACAATGAGCAGTTCTTC CASSPTGGSLAYNEQFF
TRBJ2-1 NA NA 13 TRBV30 TGTGCCTGGAGTGTACTGTGGGGCAGTGAGCAGTTCTTC CAWSVLWGSEQFF
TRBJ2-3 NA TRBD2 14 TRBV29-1 TGCAGCGTTGTGCGGGAGATGGTTGCAGATACGCAGTATTTT CSVVREMVADTQYF
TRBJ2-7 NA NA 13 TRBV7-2 TGTGCCAGCAGCTCTAGCCACTCCTACGAGCAGTACTTC CASSSSHSYEQYF
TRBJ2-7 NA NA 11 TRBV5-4 TGTGCCAGCAGCTTTGGCGGGGAGCAGTACTTC CASSFGGEQYF
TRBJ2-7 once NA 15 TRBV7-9 TGTGCCAGCAGCGGAACAGGGCCCGACTCCTACGAGCAGTACTTC CASSGTGPDSYEQYF
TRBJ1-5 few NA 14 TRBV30 TGTGCCTGGAGCCGAGACGGGGCCGGACAGCCCCAGCATTTT CAWSRDGAGQPQHF
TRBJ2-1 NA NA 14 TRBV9 TGTGCCAGCAGCGTAGCTTTCCCGAACAATGAGCAGTTCTTC CASSVAFPNNEQFF
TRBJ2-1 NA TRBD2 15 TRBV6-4 TGTGCCAGCAGTGACGTGCGGGAGGGGACTTATGAGCAGTTCTTC CASSDVREGTYEQFF
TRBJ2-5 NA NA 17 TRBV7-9 TGTGCCAGCAGCCCACACCCGGCGCAAGCAACCCAAGAGACCCAGTACTTC CASSPHPAQATQETQYF
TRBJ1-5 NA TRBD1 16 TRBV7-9 TGTGCCAGCAGCTCAGAACAGGGGGCAGGCAATCAGCCCCAGCATTTT CASSSEQGAGNQPQHF
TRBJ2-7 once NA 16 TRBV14 TGTGCCAGCAGCGCATCCAGGGGTCGGAAATCCTACGAGCAGTACTTC CASSASRGRKSYEQYF
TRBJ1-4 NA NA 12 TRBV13 TGTGCCAGCAGCGGGACGGGAGAAAGTCTGTTTTTT CASSGTGESLFF
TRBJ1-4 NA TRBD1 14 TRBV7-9 TGTGCCAGCAGCTTAGAAGGGGGCCTAGGTAAACTGTTTTTT CASSLEGGLGKLFF
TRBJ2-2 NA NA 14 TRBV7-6 TGTGCCAGCAGCCCCGCCAGTGGGACCGGGGAGCTGTTTTTT CASSPASGTGELFF
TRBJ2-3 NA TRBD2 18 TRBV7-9 TGTGCCAGCAGCTTTATTGGGAGCGGGAGTTGGTCATCAGATACGCAGTATTTT CASSFIGSGSWSSDTQYF
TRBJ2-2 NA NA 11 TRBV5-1 TGCGCCAGCAGCTACACCGGGGAGCTGTTTTTT CASSYTGELFF
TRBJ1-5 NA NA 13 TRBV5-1 TGCGCCAGCAGCCCCGGGACGGAACAGCCCCAGCATTTT CASSPGTEQPQHF
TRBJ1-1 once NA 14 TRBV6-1 TGTGCCAGCAGTGAGCCAGGACCGAACACTGAAGCTTTCTTT CASSEPGPNTEAFF
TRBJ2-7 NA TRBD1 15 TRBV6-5 TGTGCCAGCAGCCAGGTCTGGACAGGGCTGAACGAGCAGTACTTC CASSQVWTGLNEQYF
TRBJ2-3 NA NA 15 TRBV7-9 TGTGCCAGCAGCTTAACTAGCAAAATGGCCGATACGCAGTATTTT CASSLTSKMADTQYF
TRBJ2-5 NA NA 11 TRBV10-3 TGTGCCGCTTCCCGGGGAGAGACCCAGTACTTC CAASRGETQYF
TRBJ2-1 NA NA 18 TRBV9 TGTGCCAGCAGCTTAAACCCGGGACATGGCAACTCCTACAATGAGCAGTTCTTC CASSLNPGHGNSYNEQFF
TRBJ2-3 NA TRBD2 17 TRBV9 TGTGCCAGCAGCGAAAGTGGGAGGGCCCTCAGTACAGATACGCAGTATTTT CASSESGRALSTDTQYF
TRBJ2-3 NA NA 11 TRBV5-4 TGTGCCAGCAGCTTGGCAGATACGCAGTATTTT CASSLADTQYF
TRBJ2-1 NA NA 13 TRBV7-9 TGTGCCAGCAGCCCGATCGGGAAAGATGAGCAGTTCTTC CASSPIGKDEQFF
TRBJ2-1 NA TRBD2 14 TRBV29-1 TGCAGCGCTAGACTAGCGGGAGGAAAAAATGAGCAGTTCTTC CSARLAGGKNEQFF
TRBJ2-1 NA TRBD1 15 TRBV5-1 TGCGCCAGCAGCGGGGGACAGGGGATATACAATGAGCAGTTCTTC CASSGGQGIYNEQFF
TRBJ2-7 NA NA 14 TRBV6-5 TGTGCCAGCAGCTTCGCTTCGGGGACCTACGAGCAGTACTTC CASSFASGTYEQYF
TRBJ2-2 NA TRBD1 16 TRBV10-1 TGCGCCAGCAGTGACCAAAGACAGGGGAACACCGGGGAGCTGTTTTTT CASSDQRQGNTGELFF
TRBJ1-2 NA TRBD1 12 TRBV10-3 TGTGCCATCAGGGGGACAGGGGATGGCTACACCTTC CAIRGTGDGYTF
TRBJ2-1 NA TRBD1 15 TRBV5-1 TGCGCCAGCAGCTGGACCTCCGGACAGGGAGGCGAGCAGTTCTTC CASSWTSGQGGEQFF
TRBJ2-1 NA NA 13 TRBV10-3 TGTGCCATCAGTGGAAAACAGGTGGATGAGCAGTTCTTC CAISGKQVDEQFF
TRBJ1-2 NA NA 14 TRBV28 TGTGCCAGCAGGGCGGGGTGGAGCCAGGATGGCTACACCTTC CASRAGWSQDGYTF
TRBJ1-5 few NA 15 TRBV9 TGTGCCAGCAGCGTTGAAGGTATACTGAATCAGCCCCAGCATTTT CASSVEGILNQPQHF
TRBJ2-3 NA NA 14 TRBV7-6 TGTGCCAGCTCCCTAGGGGGGGTGGGAGATACGCAGTATTTT CASSLGGVGDTQYF
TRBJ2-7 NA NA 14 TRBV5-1 TGCGCCAGCAGCCCACAGGCCGACTCCTACGAGCAGTACTTC CASSPQADSYEQYF
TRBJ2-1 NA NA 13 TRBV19 TGTGCCAGTAGGTTGTCTCTGCCAGATGAGCAGTTCTTC CASRLSLPDEQFF
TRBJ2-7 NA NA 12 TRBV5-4 TGTGCCAGCAGCTTAAATTTGTACGAGCAGTACTTC CASSLNLYEQYF
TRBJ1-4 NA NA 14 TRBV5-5 TGTGCCAGCACCCCTACGGGAACGGGCCGAAAACTGTTTTTT CASTPTGTGRKLFF
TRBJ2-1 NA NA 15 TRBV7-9 TGTGCCAGCAGCTTAGATTTCGGCTCCTACAATGAGCAGTTCTTC CASSLDFGSYNEQFF
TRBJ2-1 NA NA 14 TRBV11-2 TGTGCCAGCAGCCCACCGGACCAGGTAAATGAGCAGTTCTTC CASSPPDQVNEQFF
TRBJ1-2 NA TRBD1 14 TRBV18 TGTGCCAGCTCACCAGGACAGGGGGCGTATGGCTACACCTTC CASSPGQGAYGYTF
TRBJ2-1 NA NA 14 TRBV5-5 TGTGCCAGCAGCTTTACCTCGGCGGGCGATGAGCAGTTCTTC CASSFTSAGDEQFF
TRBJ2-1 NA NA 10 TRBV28 TGTGCCAGCAGTTTTATTGAGCAGTTCTTC CASSFIEQFF